A selection of T cell receptor beta chains follows, all from one sample in a study of blood T cell repertoires in COVID-19. TCRdb's table, derived via immunoSEQ multiplex PCR, lists solely in-frame clones and lacks some. The sample holds under 300,000 clones; about 79% are singletons and the top ten take around 9.6%. Sequencing used peripheral blood. Receptor source: a woman older than 75 with acute or convalescent COVID-19. Each CDR3 is given with its conserved first and last residue. A D gene is named only where the DNA matches it firmly. Size is omitted from some rows. Given values are once, few, many or a class for expanded clones.

v_call	j_call	d_call	cdr3_length	clone_size	cdr3_aa	cdr3_nt
TRBV11-2	TRBJ1-6	TRBD1	15	once	CASSFSDRDDSPLHF	TGTGCCAGCAGCTTCTCGGACAGGGATGATTCACCCCTCCACTTT
TRBV28	TRBJ2-5	NA	15	NA	CASSYRGQLQETQYF	TGTGCCAGCAGTTACCGCGGACAGCTTCAAGAGACCCAGTACTTC
TRBV5-5	TRBJ2-2	TRBD1	15	NA	CASSYGQGNTGELFF	TGTGCCAGCAGCTATGGACAGGGGAACACCGGGGAGCTGTTTTTT
TRBV2	TRBJ1-6	TRBD1	14	once	CASSWGTADSPLHF	TGTGCCAGCAGTTGGGGGACAGCGGATTCACCCCTCCACTTT
TRBV6-1	TRBJ2-3	TRBD2	16	few	CASSEISGGATDTQYF	TGTGCCAGCAGTGAAATTAGCGGGGGGGCCACAGATACGCAGTATTTT
TRBV18	TRBJ1-2	TRBD1	16	NA	CASSSAAGQGAPGYTF	TGTGCCAGCTCATCTGCTGCGGGACAGGGGGCGCCTGGCTACACCTTC
TRBV28	TRBJ2-7	NA	13	NA	CASGIGTPYEQYF	TGTGCCAGCGGTATCGGTACTCCCTACGAGCAGTACTTC
TRBV6-5	TRBJ1-2	NA	12	NA	CASRTVGYGYTF	TGTGCCAGCAGGACAGTTGGCTATGGCTACACCTTC
TRBV2	TRBJ1-1	NA	14	NA	CASSGDGGVPEAFF	TGTGCCAGCAGTGGGGACGGGGGAGTCCCTGAAGCTTTCTTT
TRBV19	TRBJ1-5	NA	18	NA	CASSTPRGDINSNQPQHF	TGTGCCAGTAGTACCCCAAGAGGGGACATTAATAGCAATCAGCCCCAGCATTTT
TRBV28	TRBJ2-5	TRBD1	15	NA	CASSSYSDRGETQYF	TGTGCCAGCAGTTCCTACAGCGACAGGGGAGAGACCCAGTACTTC
TRBV28	TRBJ1-2	NA	11	NA	CATEANYGYTF	TGTGCCACCGAGGCTAACTATGGCTACACCTTC
TRBV30	TRBJ2-1	NA	10	NA	CAWGIVEQFF	TGTGCCTGGGGAATAGTGGAGCAGTTCTTC
TRBV19	TRBJ1-5	TRBD1	15	few	CASSIRGPRGQPQHF	TGTGCCAGTAGTATAAGGGGGCCCCGGGGTCAGCCCCAGCATTTT
TRBV19	TRBJ1-5	NA	14	NA	CASSIGAGDQPQHF	TGTGCCAGTAGTATAGGGGCAGGGGATCAGCCCCAGCATTTT
TRBV5-4	TRBJ2-3	TRBD1	17	NA	CASSVPTGATSTDTQYF	TGTGCCAGCAGCGTACCGACAGGGGCCACTAGCACAGATACGCAGTATTTT
TRBV6-2/TRBV6-3	TRBJ1-2	TRBD1	15	NA	CASSTPGQGGRGYTF	TGTGCCAGCAGTACCCCGGGACAGGGGGGCCGGGGCTACACCTTC
TRBV1	TRBJ1-2	NA	14	NA	CTSSPDDRFYGYTF	TGCACCAGCAGCCCGGACGACAGATTCTATGGCTACACCTTC
TRBV5-1	TRBJ2-3	TRBD2	17	NA	CASSPRTSGGRTDTQYF	TGCGCCAGCAGCCCCCGGACTAGCGGGGGGCGAACAGATACGCAGTATTTT
TRBV7-3	TRBJ1-1	TRBD1	16	NA	CASSATGGFENTEAFF	TGTGCCAGCAGCGCGACAGGGGGGTTCGAGAACACTGAAGCTTTCTTT
TRBV18	TRBJ1-4	NA	16	NA	CASSGRLQGTNEKLFF	TGTGCCAGCTCGGGTCGATTGCAGGGCACTAATGAAAAACTGTTTTTT
TRBV5-1	TRBJ2-5	TRBD2	14	NA	CASSSGGGQETQYF	TGCGCCAGCAGCAGCGGGGGGGGCCAAGAGACCCAGTACTTC
TRBV4-1	TRBJ1-4	TRBD1	14	NA	CASSQEGAGEKLFF	TGCGCCAGCAGCCAGGAGGGGGCAGGGGAAAAACTGTTTTTT
TRBV4-1	TRBJ2-4	NA	17	NA	CASSQRGGALAKNIQYF	TGCGCCAGCAGCCAAAGGGGGGGGGCTCTAGCCAAAAACATTCAGTACTTC
TRBV6-5	TRBJ2-7	NA	13	NA	CASSLSRSWEQYF	TGTGCCAGCAGTTTATCGCGTAGTTGGGAGCAGTACTTC
TRBV3-1/TRBV3-2	TRBJ1-4	TRBD1	15	NA	CASSQGTGGQEKLFF	TGTGCCAGCAGCCAAGGTACAGGGGGCCAGGAAAAACTGTTTTTT
TRBV4-2	TRBJ1-6	TRBD1	18	few	CASSQDAPRTGRGSPLHF	TGTGCCAGCAGCCAAGATGCACCTCGGACAGGGCGAGGTTCACCCCTCCACTTT
TRBV5-1	TRBJ1-1	NA	15	NA	CASSLGPVLNTEAFF	TGCGCCAGCAGCCTTGGCCCCGTCCTGAACACTGAAGCTTTCTTT
TRBV5-1	TRBJ2-1	NA	15	NA	CASSLGGSSYNEQFF	TGCGCCAGCAGCTTGGGTGGGAGCTCCTACAATGAGCAGTTCTTC
TRBV9	TRBJ1-1	NA	14	few	CASSVGTSGTEAFF	TGTGCCAGCAGCGTAGGGACATCGGGCACTGAAGCTTTCTTT
TRBV5-4	TRBJ2-5	TRBD1	14	NA	CASSSGQGRETQYF	TGTGCCAGCAGCTCGGGACAGGGGAGGGAGACCCAGTACTTC
TRBV7-2	TRBJ1-1	NA	14	NA	CASSLVGGDTEAFF	TGTGCCAGCAGCTTAGTCGGGGGGGACACTGAAGCTTTCTTT